The sequence of this TCR beta chain was determined in a study of cytomegalovirus exposure and HLA in healthy donors. 60 Vbeta and 13 Jbeta primers were used in PCR. Measured with immunoSEQ multiplex PCR; TCRdb has only the in-frame clones, and not every one. Of 100,000 to 150,000 clones listed, roughly 79% are singletons. The CDR3 loop spans 15 amino acids. Germline V gives CDR1 MNHEY, CDR2 SVGAGI. Trimming left V 0 bases short and J 1 base short, with 8 bases between. What was sequenced was PBMCs. V and J are TRBV6-5 and TRBJ2-3; D possibly corresponds to TRBD2 (6 bases). The TCR originated in a middle-aged woman in good health and CMV-seronegative. CDR3 sequence (DNA): TGTGCCAGCAGTTACTCGCCTAGCGGCACAGATACGCAGTATTTT. This translates into CASSYSPSGTDTQYF.